This T cell receptor beta chain emerged from a study of identical twins (TCRdb year 2016). Context from the whole study: The study deep-sequenced TCR alpha and beta repertoires from monozygotic twins, unrelated adults of various ages and cord blood to test whether fetal clonotypes persist. To rule out contamination, the twin experiments were replicated at different times with different library preparation protocols. Findings and caveats that apply to the study as a whole: In monozygotic twins, out-of-frame TCR alpha sharing was systematically underestimated by recombination models, although the models agreed with sharing between unrelated individuals. Conclusions relied on cross-sectional statistical analysis, since the same donors could not be followed over many years. Compared with coincidental sharing between unrelated individuals, an excess of low generation-probability sequences was observed among out-of-frame TCR alpha sequences shared between twins. Fewer insertions were carried by abundant cord blood beta clonotypes, a similar but weaker trend appeared in young adult naive repertoires, and no such trend appeared in memory repertoires. The excess sharing between twins in beta out-of-frame sequences was weaker because fewer shared sequences reduced the signal-to-noise ratio. Invariant T cells such as MAIT and iNKT could partly confound zero-insertion analyses, although diverse VJ usage argued against such confounding for most clonotypes.

Only healthy Caucasian donors were included. Three pairs of female monozygotic twins, all aged about 18 to 29 years, were included in the twin cohort. Positive isolation kits from Invitrogen were used to isolate CD4+ and CD8+ T cell populations. The library relied on 5' RACE. Sequencing took place on an Illumina HiSeq 2000. A universal primer binding site was introduced by template switching, and a unique molecular identifier was present in the final cDNA, enabling accurate counting of TCR cDNA molecules. First-strand cDNA for TCR alpha and beta chains was synthesized from specific primers in the conserved constant-segment region. To control for contamination, every cDNA library carried two barcodes: a SMART-Mk sample barcode plus Illumina barcodes. TruSeq adapter sequences and Illumina sample barcodes were added in two successive PCR steps. TCR alpha and beta cDNA libraries were sequenced on the Illumina HiSeq platform with custom primers. The original methods were these. Unique molecular identifiers were extracted from raw reads with MiGEC, and CDR3 positions were determined with MiXCR. Recombination models were inferred per individual with the repgenHMM and IGoR tools using an EM algorithm. The analysis of shared clonotypes was done with the tcR package in R, with sharing normalized by the product of cloneset sizes. To study raw recombination without the effects of thymic and clonal selection, out-of-frame nonproductive sequences were analyzed. TCRdb itself trimmed the public reads at Q25 with fastp, ran MiXCR and retained productive beta chains. Rows with one shared CDR3 protein collapse into an entry with the most common genes and DNA. TCRdb, not the original authors, processed these V and J calls. This sample gives 300,000 to 350,000 distinct CDR3 sequences in total; roughly 12% of them show up just once. The top ten clones comprise 6% to 9% of the sample.

Regarding this clonotype: Which antigen it targets is not known. The input lacks base qualities; no much larger clone sits a single base away.

A further study also used this sample, focusing on yellow fever vaccine responses in identical twins. The second study's authors report: According to the authors, in identical twins the way T cells responded to vaccination appeared partly convergent and partly personalized. In identical twins, the study followed T cell clones that responded to the vaccine with precision.

Sequencing was done on a sample of CD8+ T cells sorted from blood. The origin of this receptor is a woman in her late teens or twenties in good health.

For the CDR3, the sequence is CASSQGIGVYNQPQHF. The nucleotides are TGTGCCAGCAGCCAAGGTATCGGCGTATACAATCAGCCCCAGCATTTT. The rearranged chain carries TRBV7-9 and TRBJ1-5, with the identity of the D gene unclear. V is cut by 5 bases and J by 3 bases, and the space between the germline ends is 17 bases. The cysteine opens and the phenylalanine closes a CDR3 of 16 amino acids. The read is trimmed to its CDR3 DNA, 48 bases read in frame from base 1. CDR1 is given as SEHNR and CDR2 as FQNEAQ, both from the germline V gene (reference sequence).